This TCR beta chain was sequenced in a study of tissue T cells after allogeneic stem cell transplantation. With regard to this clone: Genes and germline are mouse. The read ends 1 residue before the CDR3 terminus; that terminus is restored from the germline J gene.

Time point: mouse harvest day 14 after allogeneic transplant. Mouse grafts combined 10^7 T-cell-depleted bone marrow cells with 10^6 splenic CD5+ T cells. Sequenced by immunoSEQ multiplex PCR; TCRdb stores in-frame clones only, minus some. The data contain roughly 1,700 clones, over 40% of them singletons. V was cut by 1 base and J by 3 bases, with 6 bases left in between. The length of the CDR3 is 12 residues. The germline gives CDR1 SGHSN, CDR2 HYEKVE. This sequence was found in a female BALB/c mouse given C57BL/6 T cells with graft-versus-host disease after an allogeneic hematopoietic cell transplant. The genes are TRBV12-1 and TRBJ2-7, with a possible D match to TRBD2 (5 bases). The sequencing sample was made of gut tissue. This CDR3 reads CASSLGDYEQYF. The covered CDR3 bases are TGTGCCAGCTCTCTTGGGGACTATGAACAGTAC.